The 2 T cell receptor beta chains below all came from one sample that was sequenced in a study of blood T cell repertoires in COVID-19. The data were produced by immunoSEQ multiplex PCR, yet TCRdb's version contains in-frame clones alone and is incomplete. The table records tens of thousands of clones, about four fifths of them present only once. Sequenced: peripheral blood. The receptor set was obtained from a woman aged 60-75 years with acute or convalescent COVID-19.

The chain employs TRBV3-1 (or the pseudogene TRBV3-2) and TRBJ1-1, with D unresolved. Germline V gene sequence: CDR1 LGHDT, CDR2 YNNKEL (reference sequence). Trimming took off 0 bases at V and 5 bases at J, with 7 bases between the two ends. CDR3 length: 13 residues. CDR3 sequence: CASSQDFRTEAFF. The DNA for the CDR3 is TGTGCCAGCAGCCAAGATTTCCGGACTGAAGCTTTCTTT.

The rearrangement joins TRBV11-3 to TRBJ2-4; 13 bases map to TRBD2. The CDR3 spans 17 residues. Per the germline V gene, CDR1 is SGHNT and CDR2 is YENEEA. V shed 5 bases and J 1 base; nucleotides not matched to a gene: 5. The CDR3, as DNA: TGTGCCAGCAGCCCGGGGACTAGCGGGGTGGCCAAAAACATTCAGTACTTC. Protein sequence: CASSPGTSGVAKNIQYF.